Presented here are 19 T cell receptor beta chains from one specimen sequenced in a study of T cells in Graves' hyperthyroidism and ophthalmopathy. Using RNA transcripts as the source, TCR beta CDR3 regions were amplified. In the first-round RT-PCR of the TCR CDR3, the HTBI primer set was used. A single record per CDR3 protein comes from TCRdb applying MiXCR to the multiplex PCR reads. The data show hundreds of thousands of distinct CDR3 sequences, with approximately 42% seen just once and approximately 6.8% held by the top ten. Material for sequencing was peripheral blood or thyroid tissue (not recorded which). All receptors come from an adult man with Graves' disease, either hyperthyroidism or ophthalmopathy (not recorded which).

This clonotype was found many times. The chain joins TRBV10-2 to TRBJ1-1; TRBD1 matches 9 bases. V shed 7 bases, J shed 5 bases, and the junction held 8 bases outside the gene matches. Per germline, CDR1 WSHSY and CDR2 SAAADI. This CDR3 contains 14 residues. This CDR3 is CASTGATGGTEAFF. In DNA form, the CDR3 reads TGCGCCAGCACAGGAGCGACAGGGGGGACTGAAGCTTTCTTT.

The chain recombines TRBV6-1 with TRBJ2-2; no clear D gene. Trimming removed 4 bases at V and 0 bases at J, with 6 bases between. Germline CDR1 MNHNS, CDR2 SASEGT. The CDR3 extends over 14 amino acids. The CDR3, as DNA: TGTGCCAGCAGTGCCTTAGCGAACACCGGGGAGCTGTTTTTT. It codes for CASSALANTGELFF.

The gene calls are TRBV29-1 and TRBJ1-6, with 12 bases matching TRBD1. CDR1 and CDR2 from the germline V gene are SQVTM and ANQGSEA. V dropped 7 bases and J dropped 5; count of bases not matched to a gene: 9. The CDR3 covers 16 residues. The chain's CDR3 is CSGGGTGGGDNSPLHF. The CDR3 nucleotides are TGCAGCGGGGGCGGGACAGGGGGCGGAGATAATTCACCCCTCCACTTT. The variable domain in full, completed from reference TRBV29-1 and TRBJ1-6, reads SAVISQKPSRDICQRGTSLTIQCQVDSQVTMMFWYRQQPGQSLTLIATANQGSEATYESGFVIDKFPISRPNLTFSTLTVSNMSPEDSSIYLCSGGGTGGGDNSPLHFGNGTRLTVT.

This clonotype was observed a handful of times. This chain connects TRBV5-1 to TRBJ1-1; 7 nucleotides match TRBD1. The CDR3 extends over 14 amino acids. Trimming cost V 4 bases and J 5 bases; bases outside gene matches: 8. The V gene's germline CDR1 is SGHRS and CDR2 YFSETQ. Here the CDR3 reads CASSLRQGWTEAFF. The CDR3 DNA is TGCGCCAGCAGCCTGCGACAGGGATGGACTGAAGCTTTCTTT.

Only a few counts were recorded for this clonotype. The chain combines TRBV13 with TRBJ1-1; TRBD1 matches 10 bases. This CDR3 has 12 residues. CDR1 PRHDT and CDR2 FYEKMQ come from the germline V gene (reference sequence). V gave up 5 bases and J gave up 11 bases; unmatched junction bases: 5. CDR3 DNA: TGTGCCAGCAGCCACGGGACAGGGGACGCTTTCTTT. Residues: CASSHGTGDAFF.

A few counts support this clonotype. The chain combines TRBV2 with TRBJ2-5; unclear D gene. The CDR3 loop spans 13 amino acids. V lost 6 bases and J lost 3, with 11 bases in between. Germline CDR1 and CDR2: SNHLY and FYNNEI. The CDR3 DNA reads TGTGCCAGCAGCCCCCCCCGGGAAGAGACCCAGTACTTC. Its protein is CASSPPREETQYF.

This clonotype was seen at least ten times. The chain carries TRBV2 and TRBJ1-5; TRBD1 agrees at 7 bases. Germline values: CDR1 SNHLY, CDR2 FYNNEI. The CDR3 loop spans 15 amino acids. V trimming: 7 bases; J trimming: 6 bases; junction bases outside the gene matches: 12. In DNA, the CDR3 is TGTGCCAGCACCCTCCTGTCAGGGGGGCGTCAGCCCCAGCATTTT. As protein: CASTLLSGGRQPQHF.

The chain links TRBV10-3 to TRBJ1-2; D ambiguous. Trimming took off 5 bases at V and 2 bases at J, with 12 bases between the two ends. Germline lookup yields CDR1 ENHRY and CDR2 SYGVKD. The CDR3 is 14 residues long. The CDR3 loop reads CAISPGGGNYGYTF. In DNA, the CDR3 is TGTGCCATCAGTCCAGGAGGAGGGAACTATGGCTACACCTTC.

The chain combines TRBV7-2 with TRBJ2-7; D possibly corresponds to TRBD2 (6 bases). The V end lost 3 bases, the J end lost 3 bases, and 15 bases lay between the germline ends. This CDR3 region has 15 residues. Germline CDR1 reads SGHTA; CDR2 reads FQGNSA. CDR3 nucleotide sequence: TGTGCCAGCAGCTTCGACCCCGGCGGGGACTACGAGCAGTACTTC. This codes for CASSFDPGGDYEQYF.

In this sample, this clonotype turned up once. The CDR3: CASSMKGVNQPQHF. The CDR3 DNA is TGTGCCAGTAGTATGAAAGGAGTAAATCAGCCCCAGCATTTT. The chain carries TRBV19 and TRBJ1-5; D gene uncertain. V gave up 3 bases and J gave up 4 bases, with 10 bases separating them. Germline V CDR1 and CDR2: LNHDA, SQIVND (reference sequence). CDR3 length: 14 amino acids.

The rearrangement links TRBV7-9 to TRBJ1-2, with 8 positions matching TRBD1. CDR1 is SEHNR and CDR2 is FQNEAQ in the germline V gene (reference sequence). The V segment lost 4 bases and the J segment 12 bases; nucleotides outside the gene matches: 7. The CDR3 loop spans 12 amino acids. The DNA for the CDR3 is TGTGCCAGCAGCTGGACAGGGTCTGGAAACACCTTC. It specifies CASSWTGSGNTF.

Many counts were recorded for this clonotype. This chain connects TRBV2 to TRBJ1-1; D is perhaps TRBD1 (5 bases). V shed 5 bases and J shed 0 bases, with 10 bases lying between them. The CDR3 covers 14 residues. Germline V lookup: CDR1 SNHLY, CDR2 FYNNEI. The CDR3: CASSRRGMNTEAFF. In DNA form, the CDR3 reads TGTGCCAGCAGTAGAAGGGGCATGAACACTGAAGCTTTCTTT.

This clonotype showed up just a few times. The chain employs TRBV19 and TRBJ1-1, with a tentative D call TRBD1 (5 bases). The CDR3 extends over 15 amino acids. V gave up 2 bases and J gave up 1 base, with 11 bases separating them. CDR1 and CDR2 from the germline V gene are LNHDA and SQIVND (reference sequence). The CDR3 DNA sequence: TGTGCCAGTAGTATAATAGCAGGGTCGAACACTGAAGCTTTCTTT. It yields the protein CASSIIAGSNTEAFF.

This clonotype was detected only once. The chain recombines TRBV24-1 with TRBJ1-5; 12 positions match TRBD1. Germline V lookup: CDR1 KGHDR, CDR2 SFDVKD. J was trimmed by 4 bases and V by 2 bases; bases with no gene match: 5. The CDR3 sequence is 17 residues long. As DNA, the CDR3 is TGTGCCACCAGTGATTCCACGGGACAGGGGGCGAATCAGCCCCAGCATTTT. It translates to CATSDSTGQGANQPQHF.

This chain joins TRBV5-1 and TRBJ1-1; no reliable D call. The V end lost 2 bases, the J end lost 4 bases, and 12 bases lay between the germline ends. Germline V gives CDR1 SGHRS, CDR2 YFSETQ. The CDR3 totals 14 residues. The CDR3 spells CASSLGPSSTEAFF. In DNA form, the CDR3 reads TGCGCCAGCAGCTTAGGACCCTCGAGCACTGAAGCTTTCTTT.

This chain uses TRBV6-1 with TRBJ2-5, with 7 bases identical to TRBD1. This CDR3 comprises 15 residues. The trim removed 6 bases at V and 1 base at J, leaving 8 bases unmatched. The V gene's germline CDR1 is MNHNS and CDR2 SASEGT. The CDR3 reads CASRWGRDSQETQYF. The CDR3 DNA is TGTGCCAGCAGGTGGGGAAGGGACAGCCAAGAGACCCAGTACTTC.

This clonotype was observed a handful of times. The V call is TRBV6-5, the J call TRBJ2-5; D is possibly TRBD1 or TRBD2 (6 bases each). Trimming took 3 bases from V and 3 from J, leaving 11 bases between them. CDR1 is MNHEY, CDR2 SVGAGI, per germline. The CDR3 totals 14 residues. As DNA, the CDR3 is TGTGCCAGCAGTTATTTCGGGGGCGAAGAGACCCAGTACTTC. Protein sequence: CASSYFGGEETQYF.

In the case of this clonotype: At one end the junction does not follow the germline gene, possibly because of a read error. The V and J genes are TRBV12-3 or TRBV12-4 and TRBJ1-2; 7 bases are shared with TRBD1. The CDR3 loop spans 16 amino acids. The CDR3 spells CAGRTGRDSFSYGYTF. The CDR3 DNA is TGTGCCGGCAGGACAGGCCGGGACAGCTTTTCCTATGGCTACACCTTC.

The V and J genes are TRBV7-2 and TRBJ1-5, with unresolved D. The CDR3 extends over 15 amino acids. Germline loops: CDR1 SGHTA, CDR2 FQGNSA. Trimming left V 5 bases short and J 6 bases short, with 17 bases between. Here the CDR3 reads CASSQRRDFTQPQHF. The CDR3 DNA follows: TGTGCCAGCAGCCAAAGACGGGATTTCACTCAGCCCCAGCATTTT.